This T cell receptor (beta chain) was profiled in a study of PD-1 blockade in classical Hodgkin lymphoma. Every single patient, without exception, relapsed after autologous stem cell transplantation, and brentuximab vedotin exposure varied. The CDR3 has 15 residues. V shed 1 base and J shed 4 bases, with 13 bases lying between them. Germline-derived CDR1 and CDR2 are LNHDA and SQIVND (reference sequence). Profiled with immunoSEQ multiplex PCR; TCRdb holds only in-frame clones, not every one. Of approximately 160,000 clones in the sample, around four fifths were seen once. The origin of this receptor is a human donor with classical Hodgkin lymphoma. Sample: peripheral blood mononuclear cells (PBMCs), taken before the second cycle of nivolumab. The chain joins TRBV19 to TRBJ2-5; a possible D gene is TRBD2 (6 bases). CDR3 nucleotide sequence: TGTGCCAGTAGTATAGTCGGGGGTAAGGGAGAGACCCAGTACTTC. Translating it yields CASSIVGGKGETQYF.